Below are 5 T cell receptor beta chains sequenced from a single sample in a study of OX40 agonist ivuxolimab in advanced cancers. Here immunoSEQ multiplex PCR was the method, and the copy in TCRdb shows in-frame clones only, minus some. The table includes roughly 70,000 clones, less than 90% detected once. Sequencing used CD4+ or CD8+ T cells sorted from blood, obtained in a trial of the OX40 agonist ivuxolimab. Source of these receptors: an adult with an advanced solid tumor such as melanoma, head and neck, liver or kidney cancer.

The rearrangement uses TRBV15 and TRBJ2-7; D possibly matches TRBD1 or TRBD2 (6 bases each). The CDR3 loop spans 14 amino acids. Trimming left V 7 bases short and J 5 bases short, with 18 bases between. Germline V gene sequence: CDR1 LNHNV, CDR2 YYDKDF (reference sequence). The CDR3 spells CATTEGGSSDEQYF. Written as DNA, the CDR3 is TGTGCCACCACCGAGGGGGGCAGTTCGGACGAGCAGTACTTC.

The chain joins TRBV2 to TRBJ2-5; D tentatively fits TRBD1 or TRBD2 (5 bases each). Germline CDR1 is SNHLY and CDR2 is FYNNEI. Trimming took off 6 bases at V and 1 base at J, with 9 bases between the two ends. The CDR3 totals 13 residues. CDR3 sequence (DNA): TGTGCCAGCAGAGGGACGGCCCAAGAGACCCAGTACTTC. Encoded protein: CASRGTAQETQYF.

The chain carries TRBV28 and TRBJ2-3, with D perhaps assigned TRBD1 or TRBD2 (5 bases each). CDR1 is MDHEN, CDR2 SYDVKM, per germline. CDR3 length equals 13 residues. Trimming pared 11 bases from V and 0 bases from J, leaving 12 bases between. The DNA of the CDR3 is TGTGCCTCCGAAGGGGAGAGCACAGATACGCAGTATTTT. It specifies CASEGESTDTQYF.

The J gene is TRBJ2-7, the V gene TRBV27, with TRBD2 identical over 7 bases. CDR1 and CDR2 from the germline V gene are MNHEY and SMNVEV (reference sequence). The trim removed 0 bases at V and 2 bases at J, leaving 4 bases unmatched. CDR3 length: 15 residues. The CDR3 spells CASSLSPSGTYEQYF. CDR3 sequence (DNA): TGTGCCAGCAGTTTATCGCCTAGCGGAACCTACGAGCAGTACTTC.

The CDR3 sequence is CASSLHAGVSAQETQYF. DNA for the CDR3: TGCGCCAGCAGCTTACACGCAGGGGTCAGCGCACAAGAGACCCAGTACTTC. The chain has TRBV5-1 and TRBJ2-5; perhaps TRBD1 as D (6 bases). V dropped 2 bases and J dropped 2 bases, with 19 bases sitting between them. The germline CDR1 and CDR2 sequences are SGHRS and YFSETQ. The CDR3 covers 17 residues.